This T cell receptor beta chain originates from a study of T-cell reconstitution after alpha-beta-depleted transplantation in children. The ends were cut back, 7 bases at V and 5 bases at J, with 17 bases in the middle. The CDR3 totals 15 residues. The germline CDR1 and CDR2 sequences are MNHNS and SASEGT. Unique molecular identifiers were incorporated when the TCRbeta library was constructed. TCRdb re-analysed the PCR reads in MiXCR, keeping a single row per CDR3 protein. The sample contains 600,000 to 700,000 distinct CDR3 sequences, 16% of which appear only once. V usage is TRBV6-1 and J usage is TRBJ2-2, with D perhaps matching TRBD1 (7 bases). This TCR came from a human donor who donated a stem cell graft to a child with acute myeloid leukemia. Sequenced material: PBMCs from the stem cell graft donor, taken from the stem cell graft. The CDR3 protein is CASTQTGRLTGELFF. The CDR3 bases are TGTGCCAGCACCCAGACAGGGAGGTTAACCGGGGAGCTGTTTTTT.